This TCR beta chain was retrieved from a study of blood T cells in healthy people across ages. It was with a sample-barcoded 5' primer and a J-beta primer mix that a second PCR of roughly 6 to 12 cycles was run. TCRdb processed the 5' RACE reads anew with MiXCR; each CDR3 protein has one entry. The sample yields more than 600,000 distinct CDR3 sequences, approximately 25% seen once. CDR3 length: 13 residues. The ends were cut back, 3 bases at V and 6 bases at J, with 12 bases in the middle. Separately, the same data were catalogued under a study of T cells of mothers and their children.

This receptor was identified in a boy between 5 and 17 years old in good health. The chain employs TRBV12-3 or TRBV12-4 and TRBJ2-7; D may be TRBD1 (5 bases). The sequencing input was blood. DNA of the CDR3: TGTGCCAGCAGTTTTAAGGGGCTATCCGAGCAGTACTTC. Amino acid sequence: CASSFKGLSEQYF.